The rows below give T cell receptor beta chains drawn from one sample of a study of cytomegalovirus exposure and HLA in healthy donors. Data came from immunoSEQ multiplex PCR; TCRdb stores just in-frame clones and leaves some out. This table holds about 200,000 clones, about 75% found once. Material for sequencing was PBMCs. These receptors originate from a male donor in good health and CMV-seronegative. Each CDR3 is given with its conserved first and last residue. A D gene is named only where the DNA matches it firmly.

J gene: TRBJ2-2; D gene: -; V gene: TRBV10-3; CDR3 protein: CAISGSGHGELFF
J gene: TRBJ2-7; D gene: TRBD1; V gene: TRBV27; CDR3 protein: CASSFRQGSYEQYF
J gene: TRBJ2-7; D gene: -; V gene: TRBV6-5; CDR3 protein: CASSYTSQGSHYEQYF
J gene: TRBJ2-6; D gene: TRBD1; V gene: TRBV7-2; CDR3 protein: CASSLRTGKIILTF
J gene: TRBJ2-1; D gene: TRBD2; V gene: TRBV4-3; CDR3 protein: CASGKTLAGGFNEQFF
J gene: TRBJ1-5; D gene: TRBD1; V gene: TRBV6-6; CDR3 protein: CASSYSGQGQPQHF
J gene: TRBJ2-7; D gene: -; V gene: TRBV9; CDR3 protein: CASSVGGSYEQYF
J gene: TRBJ2-4; D gene: -; V gene: TRBV29-1; CDR3 protein: CSVLTGAKNIQYF
J gene: TRBJ2-1; D gene: TRBD2; V gene: TRBV7-2; CDR3 protein: CASGLAGGFSIAFF
J gene: TRBJ2-2; D gene: -; V gene: TRBV10-3; CDR3 protein: CAISGGRGATGELFF
J gene: TRBJ1-3; D gene: TRBD1; V gene: TRBV2; CDR3 protein: CASRSQGARGNTIYF
J gene: TRBJ2-3; D gene: -; V gene: TRBV28; CDR3 protein: CASSFIGADADTQYF
J gene: TRBJ2-3; D gene: TRBD2; V gene: TRBV28; CDR3 protein: CASSSGTSGDTDTQYF
J gene: TRBJ1-6; D gene: -; V gene: TRBV27; CDR3 protein: CASSPIGDSPLHF
J gene: TRBJ2-7; D gene: TRBD1; V gene: TRBV5-1; CDR3 protein: CASSGTGLYEQYF
J gene: TRBJ2-1; D gene: TRBD1; V gene: TRBV5-4; CDR3 protein: CASSMGRGTGGLNEQFF
J gene: TRBJ1-2; D gene: -; V gene: TRBV28; CDR3 protein: CASSYQGNGYTF
J gene: TRBJ2-7; D gene: -; V gene: TRBV2; CDR3 protein: CASSVEARSSYEQYF
J gene: TRBJ2-4; D gene: TRBD2; V gene: TRBV9; CDR3 protein: CASSVDLAGGNIQYF
J gene: TRBJ2-1; D gene: -; V gene: TRBV5-6; CDR3 protein: CASSSGTQSYNEQFF
J gene: TRBJ2-7; D gene: -; V gene: TRBV28; CDR3 protein: CASRPPGAYEQYF
J gene: TRBJ2-7; D gene: -; V gene: TRBV6-5; CDR3 protein: CASKSLLLSGYEQYF
J gene: TRBJ2-7; D gene: TRBD2; V gene: TRBV4-3; CDR3 protein: CASSLGGYGGEQYF
J gene: TRBJ2-5; D gene: TRBD1; V gene: TRBV28; CDR3 protein: CASSFDREETQYF
J gene: TRBJ2-3; D gene: -; V gene: TRBV4-3; CDR3 protein: CASSPSGFGTDTQYF
J gene: TRBJ2-2; D gene: TRBD2; V gene: TRBV30; CDR3 protein: CAGGLAANTGELFF
J gene: TRBJ2-1; D gene: -; V gene: TRBV30; CDR3 protein: CAWSPLQVSYNEQFF
J gene: TRBJ2-7; D gene: TRBD2; V gene: TRBV5-1; CDR3 protein: CASSLAAGGGEQYF
J gene: TRBJ2-2; D gene: -; V gene: TRBV29-1; CDR3 protein: CSVGRGLSGELFF
J gene: TRBJ1-1; D gene: TRBD1; V gene: TRBV5-4; CDR3 protein: CASSSDRGGDTEAFF
J gene: TRBJ1-2; D gene: -; V gene: TRBV7-2; CDR3 protein: CASSPRGDLVAGYTF
J gene: TRBJ1-1; D gene: -; V gene: TRBV5-1; CDR3 protein: CASSLLGDTEAFF
J gene: TRBJ2-7; D gene: TRBD2; V gene: TRBV28; CDR3 protein: CASDGGAYEQYF
J gene: TRBJ1-5; D gene: -; V gene: TRBV9; CDR3 protein: CASSRQVDSNQPQHF
J gene: TRBJ2-7; D gene: TRBD1; V gene: TRBV7-9; CDR3 protein: CASSSAGDRGLYEQYF
J gene: TRBJ2-1; D gene: TRBD2; V gene: TRBV5-1; CDR3 protein: CASSFTFERGIYNEQFF
J gene: TRBJ2-5; D gene: TRBD2; V gene: TRBV4-2; CDR3 protein: CASSPVGLAGRGRETQYF
J gene: TRBJ2-3; D gene: TRBD2; V gene: TRBV9; CDR3 protein: CASSGGWTSGRRITDTQYF
J gene: TRBJ2-7; D gene: -; V gene: TRBV11-2; CDR3 protein: CASSPRPNRAYEQYF
J gene: TRBJ2-7; D gene: -; V gene: TRBV28; CDR3 protein: CASSLGQTYEQYF
J gene: TRBJ2-2; D gene: TRBD2; V gene: TRBV5-4; CDR3 protein: CASSRPKTSGIPRADGELFF
J gene: TRBJ2-1; D gene: TRBD2; V gene: TRBV25-1; CDR3 protein: CASSVLTLAGAYNEQFF
J gene: TRBJ1-1; D gene: -; V gene: TRBV2; CDR3 protein: CASGGGSSFGTEAFF